The clone carrying this T cell receptor beta chain was picked up a small number of times. Its cognate antigen is unknown. These data are taken from a study of T cells in Graves' hyperthyroidism and ophthalmopathy. Study-level findings and limits: A 13 V-J signature model discriminated ophthalmopathy versus stable hyperthyroidism.

The CDR3 loop spans 16 amino acids. The germline V and J ends were trimmed by 0 bases and 4 bases, with 15 bases remaining between them. The germline V gene encodes CDR1 LGHDT and CDR2 YNNKEL (reference sequence). Together with thyroid ultrasound, orbital computed tomography, serum thyroxine and TRAb, clinical symptoms were used for diagnoses. Amplification yielded TCR beta CDR3 regions, with RNA transcripts as the source. A set of HTBI primers served as the primers for a first-round RT-PCR of the TCR CDR3. TCRdb reprocessed the multiplex PCR reads via MiXCR and lists one record per CDR3 protein. The sample lists 500,000 to 700,000 distinct CDR3 sequences; roughly a sixth were seen once.

The sequencing input was blood. The source is a young woman with Graves' hyperthyroidism. The J gene is TRBJ1-2, the V gene TRBV3-1; D ambiguous. This CDR3 is CASSQDEGGGIYGYTF. For the CDR3, the DNA is TGTGCCAGCAGCCAAGATGAGGGTGGAGGGATCTATGGCTACACCTTC.